This T cell receptor (beta chain) appears in the sequencing data of a study of blood T cell repertoires in COVID-19. The ends were cut back, 5 bases at V and 0 bases at J, with 10 bases in the middle. CDR1 and CDR2 from the germline V gene are SQVTM and ANQGSEA. CDR3 length: 13 residues. TCRdb keeps only in-frame clones here, not all; method: immunoSEQ multiplex PCR. The data hold roughly 180,000 clones, with approximately 77% observed a single time. The sample comprised PBMCs or T cells enriched from blood (not recorded which). The chain combines TRBV29-1 with TRBJ1-1; D possibly corresponds to TRBD1 (6 bases). The sequence came from a man in his 60s who had recovered from COVID-19. The CDR3 sequence is CSVRRGMNTEAFF. As DNA, the CDR3 is TGCAGCGTTCGCAGGGGCATGAACACTGAAGCTTTCTTT.